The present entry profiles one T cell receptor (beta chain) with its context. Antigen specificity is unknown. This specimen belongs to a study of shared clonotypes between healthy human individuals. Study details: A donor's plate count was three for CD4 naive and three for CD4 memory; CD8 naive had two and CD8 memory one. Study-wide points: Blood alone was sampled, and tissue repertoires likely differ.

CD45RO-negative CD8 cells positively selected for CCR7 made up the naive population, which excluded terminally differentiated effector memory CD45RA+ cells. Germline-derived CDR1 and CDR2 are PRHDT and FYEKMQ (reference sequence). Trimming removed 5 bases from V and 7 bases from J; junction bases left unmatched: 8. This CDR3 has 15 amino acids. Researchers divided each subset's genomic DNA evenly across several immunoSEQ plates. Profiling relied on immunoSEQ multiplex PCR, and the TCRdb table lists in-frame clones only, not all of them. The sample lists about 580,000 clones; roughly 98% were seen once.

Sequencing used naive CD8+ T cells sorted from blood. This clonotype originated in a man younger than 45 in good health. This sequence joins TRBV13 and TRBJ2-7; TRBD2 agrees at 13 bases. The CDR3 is CASSLGLAGDLEQYF. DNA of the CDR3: TGTGCCAGCAGCCTCGGACTAGCGGGAGACTTAGAGCAGTACTTC.